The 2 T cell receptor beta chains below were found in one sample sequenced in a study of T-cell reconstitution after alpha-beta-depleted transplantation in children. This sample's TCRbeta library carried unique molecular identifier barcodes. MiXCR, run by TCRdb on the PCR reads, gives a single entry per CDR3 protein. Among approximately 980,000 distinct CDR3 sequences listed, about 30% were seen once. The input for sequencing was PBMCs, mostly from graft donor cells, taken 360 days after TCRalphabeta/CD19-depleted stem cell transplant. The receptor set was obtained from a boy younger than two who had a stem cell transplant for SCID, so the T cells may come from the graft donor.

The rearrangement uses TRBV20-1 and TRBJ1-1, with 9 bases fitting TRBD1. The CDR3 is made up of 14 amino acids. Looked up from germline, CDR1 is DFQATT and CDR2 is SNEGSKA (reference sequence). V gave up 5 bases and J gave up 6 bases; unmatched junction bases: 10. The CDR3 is CSAGRGQGSAEAFF. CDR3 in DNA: TGCAGTGCTGGAAGGGGACAGGGAAGTGCTGAAGCTTTCTTT.

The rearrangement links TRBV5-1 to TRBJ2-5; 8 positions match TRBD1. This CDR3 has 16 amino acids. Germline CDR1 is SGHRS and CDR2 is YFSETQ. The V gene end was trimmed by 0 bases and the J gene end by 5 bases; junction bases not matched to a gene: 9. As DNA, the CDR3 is TGCGCCAGCAGCTTGGTCTCCCCAGGGGGCGCCGAGACCCAGTACTTC. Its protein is CASSLVSPGGAETQYF.